This TCR beta chain was recorded in a study of blood T cell repertoires in COVID-19 (dated by TCRdb to 2019 to 2021). Study-level background: The collaborator samples originated in the United States, Italy and Spain and spanned the acute and convalescent phases of COVID-19. The prospective study material was composed of cDNA or gDNA derived from T cells, B-cell-depleted T cells, or PBMCs. Deeply sampled blood TCRbeta repertoires from subjects exposed to, actively infected with, or recovered from COVID-19 were included in the dataset. The repertoires were made available in a free public database intended to serve as a resource for research on the immune response to SARS-CoV-2. Samples were obtained from the ongoing ImmuneRACE study (first 160 participants) and from some 1,300 subjects provided by 6 global collaborators. A de-identified subject ID, COVID-19 status, age in years and sex were almost always included in the sample metadata. Where available, HLA class I and class II types were obtained from metadata supplied by the sample provider rather than from assay-based typing. Study-wide conclusions, independent of this receptor: How much clinical and demographic metadata was included differed by source and by participant, and the metadata was provided uncurated.

There are 14 amino acids in the CDR3, from cysteine to phenylalanine inclusive. Only CDR3 DNA is held: 42 bases, read in frame from base 1. From a lookup of the germline V gene, CDR1 and CDR2 are KGHSH and LQKENI. The V and J ends are trimmed by 0 bases and 1 base, leaving 6 bases between them. Each collaborating institution followed its own protocols to collect whole blood in K2EDTA tubes. Collaborator samples were shipped for TCRbeta analysis as frozen whole blood, isolated PBMCs, or DNA extracted from either sample type. In regard to this clone: Its antigen specificity is not known. No clone much larger than this one lies a single base away; base qualities are absent. Other DNA sequences within the sample encode an identical CDR3.

The immunoSEQ Assay, a bias-controlled multiplex PCR, was used to amplify TCRbeta CDR3 regions from genomic DNA. Processing in the source paper ran as follows. The number of nucleated cells in each sample was estimated from the amplification of reference gene primers within the assay. To quantify the absolute abundance of each unique TCRbeta CDR3 rearrangement, sequence reads were collapsed and filtered. For each sample, productive Simpson clonality was calculated as the square root of Simpson's diversity index over productive rearrangements. The table was pulled from immuneACCESS by TCRdb, which kept in-frame rearrangements only. Such tables lose some clones; where checked, under half of the loss comes from unresolved V genes, and the rest has no known cause. V and J calls and clone size are as listed in that table; D and trimming were resolved from the DNA. The table for this sample lists hundreds of thousands of clones; roughly 86% of them were counted only once. Clones ranked in the top ten supply about 1.2% of the sample.

The rearranged segments are TRBV18 and TRBJ2-5; matching of 5 bases hints at TRBD2 as the D gene. The TCR originated in a man aged 70 or older with acute or convalescent COVID-19. The sample was peripheral blood. DNA sequence: TGTGCCAGCTCACCACCCGGGGTCCAAGAGACCCAGTACTTC. The resulting protein is CASSPPGVQETQYF.